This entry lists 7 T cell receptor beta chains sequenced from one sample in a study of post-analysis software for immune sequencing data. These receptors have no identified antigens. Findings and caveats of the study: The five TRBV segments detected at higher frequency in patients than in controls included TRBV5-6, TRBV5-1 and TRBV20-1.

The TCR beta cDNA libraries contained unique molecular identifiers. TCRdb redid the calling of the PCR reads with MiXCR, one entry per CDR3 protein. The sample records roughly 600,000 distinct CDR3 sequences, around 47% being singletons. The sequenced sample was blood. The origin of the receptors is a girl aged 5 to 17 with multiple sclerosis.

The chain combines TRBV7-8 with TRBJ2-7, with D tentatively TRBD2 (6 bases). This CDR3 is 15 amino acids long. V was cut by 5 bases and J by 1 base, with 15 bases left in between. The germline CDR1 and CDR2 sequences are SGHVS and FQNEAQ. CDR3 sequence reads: CASSTAAGPSYEQYF. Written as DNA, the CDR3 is TGTGCCAGCAGCACGGCAGCGGGCCCGTCCTACGAGCAGTACTTC.

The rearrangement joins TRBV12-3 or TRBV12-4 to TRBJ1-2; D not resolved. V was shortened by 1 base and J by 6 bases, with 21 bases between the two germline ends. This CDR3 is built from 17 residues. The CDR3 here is CASSLVRTSLPGDGYTF. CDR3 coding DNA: TGTGCCAGCAGTTTAGTACGAACCTCTTTACCCGGAGATGGCTACACCTTC.

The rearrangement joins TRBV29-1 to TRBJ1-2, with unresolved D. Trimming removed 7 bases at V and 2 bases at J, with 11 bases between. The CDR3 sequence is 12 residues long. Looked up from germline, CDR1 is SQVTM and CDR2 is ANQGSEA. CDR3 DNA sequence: TGCAGCGCTGAGACACCGAACTATGGCTACACCTTC. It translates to CSAETPNYGYTF.

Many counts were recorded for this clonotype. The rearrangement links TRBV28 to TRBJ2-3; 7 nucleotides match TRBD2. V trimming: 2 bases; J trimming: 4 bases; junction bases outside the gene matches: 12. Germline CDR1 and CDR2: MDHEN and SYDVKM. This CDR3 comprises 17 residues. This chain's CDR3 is CASSLEEAGVLSDTQYF. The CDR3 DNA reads TGTGCCAGCAGTTTAGAAGAGGCGGGAGTCTTGTCAGATACGCAGTATTTT.

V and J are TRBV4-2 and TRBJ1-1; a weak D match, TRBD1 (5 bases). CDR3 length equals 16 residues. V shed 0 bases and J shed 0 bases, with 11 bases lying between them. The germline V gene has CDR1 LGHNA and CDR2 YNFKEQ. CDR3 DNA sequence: TGTGCCAGCAGCCAAGAGATGTCGGGGCTGAACACTGAAGCTTTCTTT. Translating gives CASSQEMSGLNTEAFF.

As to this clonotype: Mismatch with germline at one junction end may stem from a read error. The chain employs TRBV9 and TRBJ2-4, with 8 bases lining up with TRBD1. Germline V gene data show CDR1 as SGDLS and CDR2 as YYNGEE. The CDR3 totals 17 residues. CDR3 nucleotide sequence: TGTGCCGGCAGCGCGGGACAGGCGGGCGAGTTTTTAGACATTCAGTACTTC. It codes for CAGSAGQAGEFLDIQYF.

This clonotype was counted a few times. CDR3 residues: CASKIGRNQETQYF. As DNA, the CDR3 is TGTGCCAGCAAGATAGGTAGGAATCAAGAGACCCAGTACTTC. The chain is built from TRBV7-8 and TRBJ2-5; D unclear. The CDR3 extends over 14 amino acids. The germline gives CDR1 SGHVS, CDR2 FQNEAQ. With 7 bases removed from V and 2 bases from J, the gap between germline ends came to 14 bases.